Following are 2 T cell receptor beta chains from one sample sequenced in a study of Graves' ophthalmopathy and Graves' hyperthyroidism. The sequenced template was RNA, covering the TCR beta CDR3 region. RT-PCR with HTBI primers came first, then second-round multiplex PCR. TCRdb independently ran MiXCR on the multiplex PCR reads; one entry per CDR3 protein. There are about 620,000 distinct CDR3 sequences in the sample; 20% to 25% occur only once, and more than 5.5% lies in the top ten. Sequenced sample: peripheral blood. These receptors were collected from a young woman with stable Graves' hyperthyroidism. Some clones in this sample may be carry-over from other donors' samples.

Ten or more counts support this clonotype. This chain joins TRBV20-1 and TRBJ1-1, with D possibly TRBD1 on 6 matching bases. Trimming pared 6 bases from V and 1 base from J, leaving 12 bases between. Germline lookup yields CDR1 DFQATT and CDR2 SNEGSKA (reference sequence). CDR3 length equals 13 residues. The CDR3 is CSASQGTNTEAFF. The CDR3 nucleotides read TGCAGTGCGTCACAGGGAACGAACACTGAAGCTTTCTTT.

In the case of this clonotype: A read error is possible here, since a much larger clone lies one base away. This chain joins TRBV19 and TRBJ1-5, with no clear D. Trimming removed 5 bases at V and 7 bases at J, with 9 bases between. CDR1 is LNHDA and CDR2 is SQIVND in the germline V gene (reference sequence). The CDR3 is 12 residues long. CDR3 sequence reads: CASSPYRQPQHF. CDR3 DNA: TGTGCCAGTAGTCCCTACCGGCAGCCCCAGCATTTT.